Below, 5 T cell receptor beta chains from the same sample are listed, as sequenced in a study of regulatory T cells in long-lasting Graves disease. Time point of the sample: newly diagnosed GD, antithyroid drugs for less than 3 months. RNA from PBMCs was the source of the TCR library. TCR beta libraries were built with iRepertoire HTBI primers and Arm-PCR of CDR3 regions. TCRdb reanalysed the multiplex PCR reads using MiXCR and keeps one entry per CDR3 protein. The top ten hold 13% to 15% of the sample, which has over 200,000 distinct CDR3 sequences, approximately 18% seen once. This sample also belongs to another study, concerning T cells in Graves' hyperthyroidism and ophthalmopathy.

Sequences were derived from peripheral blood mononuclear cells (PBMCs), sampled at new diagnosis, from a patient treated with antithyroid drugs. The receptor set was obtained from a woman aged 30 to 39 with Graves disease.

There are many counts of this clonotype. The gene calls are TRBV2 and TRBJ1-6, with D possibly TRBD1 on 6 matching bases. Germline V gene lookup returns CDR1 SNHLY and CDR2 FYNNEI. The CDR3 spans 14 residues. V lost 1 base to trimming and J lost 15 bases, with 16 bases between them. As DNA, the CDR3 is TGTGCCAGCAGTGAAGGGCCAGGGGCTGCAGACCTCCACTTT. Its protein is CASSEGPGAADLHF.

V gene TRBV15 combines with J gene TRBJ2-2; 10 bases line up with TRBD2. Germline V gene sequence: CDR1 LNHNV, CDR2 YYDKDF (reference sequence). The CDR3 spans 15 residues. The trim removed 8 bases at V and 5 bases at J, leaving 8 bases unmatched. CDR3 sequence reads: CATQRGGLETGELFF. CDR3 coding DNA: TGTGCCACCCAGCGGGGGGGCCTAGAAACCGGGGAGCTGTTTTTT. Together with reference TRBV15 and TRBJ2-2, the CDR3 gives the full variable domain: DAMVIQNPRYQVTQFGKPVTLSCSQTLNHNVMYWYQQKSSQAPKLLFHYYDKDFNNEADTPDNFQSRRPNTSFCFLDIRSPGLGDTAMYLCATQRGGLETGELFFGEGSRLTVL.

This clonotype was seen at least ten times. This sequence joins TRBV11-2 and TRBJ2-7; 9 positions agree with TRBD1. CDR3 length: 15 residues. Trimming at V came to 0 bases and at J to 3 bases, leaving 3 bases not matched to a gene. Germline CDR1 reads SGHAT; CDR2 reads FQNNGV. The chain's CDR3 is CASSLEGTGIYEQYF. The CDR3 DNA is TGTGCCAGCAGCTTAGAGGGGACAGGGATCTACGAGCAGTACTTC.

The chain employs TRBV10-1 and TRBJ2-3, with a possible D match to TRBD2 (5 bases). This CDR3 is 15 amino acids long. Germline-derived CDR1 and CDR2 are WNHNN and SYGVQD (reference sequence). Trimming stripped 3 bases from V and 6 bases from J, with 16 bases between. CDR3 coding DNA: TGCGCCAGCAGTGATCGCTTTGGAGGTCCCGATACGCAGTATTTT. Protein product: CASSDRFGGPDTQYF.

This clonotype was recorded at least ten times. The chain recombines TRBV10-3 with TRBJ1-1; a weak D match, TRBD1 (6 bases). Trimming removed 6 bases at V and 2 bases at J, with 13 bases between. The CDR3 is 14 residues long. Germline assignment: CDR1 ENHRY and CDR2 SYGVKD. CDR3 coding DNA: TGTGCCATCAGCCTCAGGGGTCTAAACACTGAAGCTTTCTTT. Amino acids: CAISLRGLNTEAFF.